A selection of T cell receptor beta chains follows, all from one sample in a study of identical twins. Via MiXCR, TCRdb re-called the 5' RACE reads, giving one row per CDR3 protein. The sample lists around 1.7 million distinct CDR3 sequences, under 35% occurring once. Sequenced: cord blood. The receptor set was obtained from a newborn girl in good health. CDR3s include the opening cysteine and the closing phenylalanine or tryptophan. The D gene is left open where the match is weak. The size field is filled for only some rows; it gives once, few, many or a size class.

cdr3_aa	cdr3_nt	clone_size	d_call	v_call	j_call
CASSVAPGRGNEQYF	TGTGCCAGCAGCGTAGCCCCCGGACGGGGGAACGAGCAGTACTTC	NA	NA	TRBV9	TRBJ2-7
CASKEGRATQETQYF	TGTGCCAGCAAGGAGGGGAGGGCCACCCAAGAGACCCAGTACTTC	NA	TRBD2	TRBV6-2/TRBV6-3	TRBJ2-5
CSASPGAGYNEQYF	TGCAGTGCTAGCCCGGGGGCTGGCTACAATGAGCAGTACTTC	NA	NA	TRBV20-1	TRBJ2-7
CSARDGQVNYGYTF	TGCAGTGCTAGAGATGGGCAGGTTAACTATGGCTACACCTTC	NA	NA	TRBV20-1	TRBJ1-2
CATSDTPGPHNEQFF	TGTGCCACCAGTGATACCCCGGGGCCCCACAATGAGCAGTTCTTC	few	NA	TRBV24-1	TRBJ2-1
CATSAPRGNEQYF	TGTGCCACCAGTGCCCCAAGGGGCAACGAGCAGTACTTC	NA	NA	TRBV24-1	TRBJ2-7
CSATGLAGRLTQYF	TGCAGTGCTACCGGACTAGCGGGGCGCCTTACGCAGTATTTT	NA	TRBD2	TRBV20-1	TRBJ2-3
CASSFRQGQFF	TGTGCCAGCAGTTTCAGACAGGGGCAGTTCTTC	NA	TRBD1	TRBV12-3/TRBV12-4	TRBJ2-1
CSARDRLASPHYEQYF	TGCAGTGCTAGAGACCGACTAGCGTCTCCCCACTACGAGCAGTACTTC	NA	TRBD2	TRBV20-1	TRBJ2-7
CATSDLRLGRKETQYF	TGTGCCACCAGTGATTTGCGCTTGGGCCGGAAAGAGACCCAGTACTTC	NA	NA	TRBV24-1	TRBJ2-5
CASSFRPLASSGSRDNEQFF	TGTGCCAGCAGCTTCCGGCCTCTAGCGTCTAGCGGGAGTAGGGACAATGAGCAGTTCTTC	NA	TRBD2	TRBV7-2	TRBJ2-1
CASSIRGHYNEQFF	TGTGCCAGCAGCATACGGGGGCACTACAATGAGCAGTTCTTC	few	NA	TRBV7-2	TRBJ2-1
CASSQDREVSPLHF	TGTGCCAGCAGCCAAGATCGCGAGGTTTCACCCCTCCACTTT	few	NA	TRBV3-1	TRBJ1-6
CASRKWEQNRVAKNIQYF	TGCGCCAGCAGAAAGTGGGAGCAGAACCGAGTGGCCAAAAACATTCAGTACTTC	NA	NA	TRBV5-1	TRBJ2-4
CAISEHPGLAETYQEAQYF	TGTGCCATCAGTGAGCACCCGGGACTAGCGGAGACGTACCAAGAGGCCCAGTACTTC	NA	TRBD2	TRBV10-3	TRBJ2-5
CSARQGGSRETQYF	TGCAGTGCTAGACAGGGAGGGTCTCGAGAGACCCAGTACTTC	few	TRBD2	TRBV20-1	TRBJ2-5
CASSQDIRGYEQFF	TGTGCCAGCAGCCAAGACATCCGAGGCTATGAGCAGTTCTTC	NA	NA	TRBV3-1	TRBJ2-1